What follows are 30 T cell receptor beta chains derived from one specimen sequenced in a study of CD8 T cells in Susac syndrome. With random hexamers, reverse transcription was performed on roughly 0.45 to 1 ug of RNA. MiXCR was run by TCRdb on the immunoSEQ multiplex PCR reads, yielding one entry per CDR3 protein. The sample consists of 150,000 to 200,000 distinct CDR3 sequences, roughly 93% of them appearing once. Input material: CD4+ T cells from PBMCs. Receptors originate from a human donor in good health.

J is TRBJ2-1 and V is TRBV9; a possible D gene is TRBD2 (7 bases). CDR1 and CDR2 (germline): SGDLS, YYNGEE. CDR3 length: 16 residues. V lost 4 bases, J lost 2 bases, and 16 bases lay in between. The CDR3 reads CASSPMGGAAYNEQFF. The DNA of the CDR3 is TGTGCCAGCAGCCCGATGGGGGGGGCCGCCTACAATGAGCAGTTCTTC.

CDR3 DNA: TGTGCCAGCAGTTCAGCTACGAACACCGGGGAGCTGTTTTTT. Translated, it gives CASSSATNTGELFF. The chain couples TRBV12-3 or TRBV12-4 to TRBJ2-2; D not resolved. The CDR3 extends over 14 amino acids. V shed 4 bases and J shed 0 bases, with 6 bases lying between them.

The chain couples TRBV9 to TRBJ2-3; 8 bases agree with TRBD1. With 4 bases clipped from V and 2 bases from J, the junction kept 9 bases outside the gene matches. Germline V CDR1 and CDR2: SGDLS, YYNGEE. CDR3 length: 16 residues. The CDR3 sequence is CASSPHPQGATDTQYF. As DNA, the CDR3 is TGTGCCAGCAGCCCTCACCCCCAGGGGGCCACAGATACGCAGTATTTT.

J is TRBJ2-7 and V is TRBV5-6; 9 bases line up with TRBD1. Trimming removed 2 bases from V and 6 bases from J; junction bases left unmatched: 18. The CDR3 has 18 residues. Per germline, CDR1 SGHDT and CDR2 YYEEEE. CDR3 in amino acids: CASSLSNYPGQGATEQYF. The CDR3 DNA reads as TGTGCCAGCAGCTTATCGAATTACCCGGGACAGGGAGCGACCGAGCAGTACTTC.

CDR3 nucleotides: TGCAGTGCTAGGCCCCCGGGGGCGCCCGGGGAGCTGTTTTTT. This sequence encodes CSARPPGAPGELFF. V gene TRBV20-1 combines with J gene TRBJ2-2, with D possibly called TRBD1 or TRBD2 (6 bases each). The CDR3 sequence is 14 residues long. Germline V lookup: CDR1 DFQATT, CDR2 SNEGSKA (reference sequence). V lost 3 bases and J lost 6, with 14 bases in between.

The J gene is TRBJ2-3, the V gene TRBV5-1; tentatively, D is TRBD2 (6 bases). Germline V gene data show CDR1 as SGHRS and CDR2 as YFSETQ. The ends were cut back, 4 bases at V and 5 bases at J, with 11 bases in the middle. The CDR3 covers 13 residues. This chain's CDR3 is CASSMTSQDTQYF. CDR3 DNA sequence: TGCGCCAGCAGCATGACTAGTCAAGATACGCAGTATTTT.

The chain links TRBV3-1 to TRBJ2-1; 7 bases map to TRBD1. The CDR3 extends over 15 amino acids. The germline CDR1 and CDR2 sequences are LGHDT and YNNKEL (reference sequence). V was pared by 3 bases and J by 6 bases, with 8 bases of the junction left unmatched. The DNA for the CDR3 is TGTGCCAGCAGCCAGGGGACAGCCGGCATCAATGAGCAGTTCTTC. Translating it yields CASSQGTAGINEQFF.

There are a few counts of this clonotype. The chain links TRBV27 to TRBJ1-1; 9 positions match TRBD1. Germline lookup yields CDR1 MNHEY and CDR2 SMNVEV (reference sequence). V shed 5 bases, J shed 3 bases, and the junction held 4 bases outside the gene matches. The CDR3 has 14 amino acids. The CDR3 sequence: CASSLTGGDTEAFF. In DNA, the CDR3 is TGTGCCAGCAGTCTCACAGGGGGCGACACTGAAGCTTTCTTT.

The CDR3 sequence: CSAARDLSGNTIYF. CDR3 nucleotides: TGCAGCGCAGCCCGGGACCTCTCTGGAAACACCATATATTTT. The chain carries TRBV29-1 and TRBJ1-3; D is perhaps TRBD1 (5 bases). This CDR3 comprises 14 residues. From germline, CDR1 is SQVTM and CDR2 ANQGSEA. V lost 7 bases and J lost 0, with 13 bases in between. The whole variable domain, filled in from reference TRBV29-1 and TRBJ1-3, reads SAVISQKPSRDICQRGTSLTIQCQVDSQVTMMFWYRQQPGQSLTLIATANQGSEATYESGFVIDKFPISRPNLTFSTLTVSNMSPEDSSIYLCSAARDLSGNTIYFGEGSWLTVV.

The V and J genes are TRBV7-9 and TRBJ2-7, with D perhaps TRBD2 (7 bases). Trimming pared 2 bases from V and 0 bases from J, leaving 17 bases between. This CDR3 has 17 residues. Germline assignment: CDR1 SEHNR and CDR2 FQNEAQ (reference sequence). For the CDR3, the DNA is TGTGCCAGCAGCTTATCCAGGGGAGGGGGAAACTCCTACGAGCAGTACTTC. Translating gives CASSLSRGGGNSYEQYF. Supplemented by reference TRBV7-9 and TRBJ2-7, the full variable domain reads DTGVSQNPRHKITKRGQNVTFRCDPISEHNRLYWYRQTLGQGPEFLTYFQNEAQLEKSRLLSDRFSAERPKGSFSTLEIQRTEQGDSAMYLCASSLSRGGGNSYEQYFGPGTRLTVT.

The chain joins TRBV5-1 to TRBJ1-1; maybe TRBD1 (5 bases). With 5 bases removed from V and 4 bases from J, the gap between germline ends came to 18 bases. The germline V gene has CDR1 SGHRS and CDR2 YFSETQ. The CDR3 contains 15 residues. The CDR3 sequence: CASSLDPGGGTEAFF. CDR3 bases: TGCGCCAGCAGTCTCGACCCGGGCGGGGGCACTGAAGCTTTCTTT.

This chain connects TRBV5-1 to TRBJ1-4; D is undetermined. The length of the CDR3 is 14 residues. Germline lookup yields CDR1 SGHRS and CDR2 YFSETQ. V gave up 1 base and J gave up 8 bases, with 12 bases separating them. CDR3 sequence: CASSLSPSAEKLFF. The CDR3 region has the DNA TGCGCCAGCAGCTTGTCCCCTTCGGCCGAAAAACTGTTTTTT.

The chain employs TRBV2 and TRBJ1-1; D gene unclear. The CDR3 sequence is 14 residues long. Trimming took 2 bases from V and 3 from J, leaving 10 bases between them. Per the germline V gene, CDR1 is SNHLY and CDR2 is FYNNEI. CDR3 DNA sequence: TGTGCCAGCAGTGAATCGGGTGTCGACACTGAAGCTTTCTTT. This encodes CASSESGVDTEAFF.

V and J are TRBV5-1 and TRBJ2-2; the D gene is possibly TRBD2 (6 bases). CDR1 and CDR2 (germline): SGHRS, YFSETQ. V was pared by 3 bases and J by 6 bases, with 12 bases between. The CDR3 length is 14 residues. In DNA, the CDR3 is TGCGCCAGCAGCTCGCAGGGCGGGGCCGGGGAGCTGTTTTTT. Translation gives CASSSQGGAGELFF.

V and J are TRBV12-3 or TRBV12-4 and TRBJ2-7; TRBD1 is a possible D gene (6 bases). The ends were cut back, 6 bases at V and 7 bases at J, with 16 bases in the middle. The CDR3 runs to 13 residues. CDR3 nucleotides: TGTGCCAGCAGCAACAACAGGGACGGTGAGCAGTACTTC. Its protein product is CASSNNRDGEQYF.

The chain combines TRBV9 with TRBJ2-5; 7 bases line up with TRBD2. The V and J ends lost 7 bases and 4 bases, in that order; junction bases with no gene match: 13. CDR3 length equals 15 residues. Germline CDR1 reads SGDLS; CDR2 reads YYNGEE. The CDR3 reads CASQGLPLWRETQYF. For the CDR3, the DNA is TGTGCCAGCCAGGGACTACCCCTATGGCGAGAGACCCAGTACTTC.

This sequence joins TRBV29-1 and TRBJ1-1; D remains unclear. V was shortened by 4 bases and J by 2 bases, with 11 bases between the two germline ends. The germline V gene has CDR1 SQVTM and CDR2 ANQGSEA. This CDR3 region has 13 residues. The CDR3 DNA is TGCAGCGTTGGCCGGACGGGAAACACTGAAGCTTTCTTT. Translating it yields CSVGRTGNTEAFF. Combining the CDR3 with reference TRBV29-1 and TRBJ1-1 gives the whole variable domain SAVISQKPSRDICQRGTSLTIQCQVDSQVTMMFWYRQQPGQSLTLIATANQGSEATYESGFVIDKFPISRPNLTFSTLTVSNMSPEDSSIYLCSVGRTGNTEAFFGQGTRLTVV.

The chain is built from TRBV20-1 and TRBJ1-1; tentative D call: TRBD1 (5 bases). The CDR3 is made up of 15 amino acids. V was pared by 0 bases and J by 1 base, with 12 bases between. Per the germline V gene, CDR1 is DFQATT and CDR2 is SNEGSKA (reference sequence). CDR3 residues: CSARDPGHRNTEAFF. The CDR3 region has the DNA TGCAGTGCTAGAGATCCTGGACATCGGAACACTGAAGCTTTCTTT.

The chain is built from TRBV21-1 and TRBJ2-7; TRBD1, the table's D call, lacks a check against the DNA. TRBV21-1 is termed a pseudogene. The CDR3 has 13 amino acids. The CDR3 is CASGTGTPGEQYF. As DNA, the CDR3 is TGTGCCAGCGGAACCGGGACACCCGGCGAGCAGTACTTC.

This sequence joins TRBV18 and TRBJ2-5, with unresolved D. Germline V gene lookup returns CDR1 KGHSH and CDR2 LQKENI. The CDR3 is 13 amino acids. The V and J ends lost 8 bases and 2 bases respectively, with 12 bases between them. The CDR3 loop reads CASRSGEQETQYF. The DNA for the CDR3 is TGTGCCAGCCGATCGGGTGAGCAAGAGACCCAGTACTTC. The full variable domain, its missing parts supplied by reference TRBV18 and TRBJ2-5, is NAGVMQNPRHLVRRRGQEARLRCSPMKGHSHVYWYRQLPEEGLKFMVYLQKENIIDESGMPKERFSAEFPKEGPSILRIQQVVRGDSAAYFCASRSGEQETQYFGPGTRLLVL.

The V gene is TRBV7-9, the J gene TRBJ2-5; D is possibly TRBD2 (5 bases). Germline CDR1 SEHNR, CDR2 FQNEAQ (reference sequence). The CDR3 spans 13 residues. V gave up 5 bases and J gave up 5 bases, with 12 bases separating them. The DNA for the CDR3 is TGTGCCAGCAGCCGGACTGCCCGGGAGACCCAGTACTTC. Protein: CASSRTARETQYF.

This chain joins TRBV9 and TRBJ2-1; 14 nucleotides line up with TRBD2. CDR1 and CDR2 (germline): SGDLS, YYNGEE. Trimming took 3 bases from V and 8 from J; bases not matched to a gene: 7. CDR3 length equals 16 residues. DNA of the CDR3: TGTGCCAGCAGCGGGGGCCCGACTAGCGGGGGGGATGAGCAGTTCTTC. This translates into CASSGGPTSGGDEQFF.

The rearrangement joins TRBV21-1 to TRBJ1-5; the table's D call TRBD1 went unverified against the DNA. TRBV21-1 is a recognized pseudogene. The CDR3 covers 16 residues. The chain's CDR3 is CASSKVEDRGNQPQHF. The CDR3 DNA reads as TGTGCCAGCAGCAAAGTGGAGGACCGGGGCAATCAGCCCCAGCATTTT.

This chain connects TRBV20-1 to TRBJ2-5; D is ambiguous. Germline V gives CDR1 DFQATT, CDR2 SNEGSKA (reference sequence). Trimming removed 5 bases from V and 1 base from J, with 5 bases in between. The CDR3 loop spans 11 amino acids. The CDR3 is CSAGIQETQYF. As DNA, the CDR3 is TGCAGTGCTGGGATCCAAGAGACCCAGTACTTC.

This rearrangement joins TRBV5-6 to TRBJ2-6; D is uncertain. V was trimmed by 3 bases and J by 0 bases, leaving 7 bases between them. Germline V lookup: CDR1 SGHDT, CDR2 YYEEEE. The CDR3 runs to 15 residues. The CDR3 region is CASSSHSSGANVLTF. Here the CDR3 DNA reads TGTGCCAGCAGCTCCCACAGCTCTGGGGCCAACGTCCTGACTTTC. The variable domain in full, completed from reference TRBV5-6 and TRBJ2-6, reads DAGVTQSPTHLIKTRGQQVTLRCSPKSGHDTVSWYQQALGQGPQFIFQYYEEEERQRGNFPDRFSGHQFPNYSSELNVNALLLGDSALYLCASSSHSSGANVLTFGAGSRLTVL.

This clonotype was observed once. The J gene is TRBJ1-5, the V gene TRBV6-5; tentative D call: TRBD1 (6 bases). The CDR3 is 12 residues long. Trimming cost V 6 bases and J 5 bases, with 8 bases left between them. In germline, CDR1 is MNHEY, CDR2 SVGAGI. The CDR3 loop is CASRQGDQPQHF. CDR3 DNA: TGTGCCAGCAGACAGGGAGATCAGCCCCAGCATTTT.

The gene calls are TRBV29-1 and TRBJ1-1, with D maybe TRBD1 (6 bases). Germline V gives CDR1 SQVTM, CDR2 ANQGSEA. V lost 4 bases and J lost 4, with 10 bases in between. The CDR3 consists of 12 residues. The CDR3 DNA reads TGCAGCGTTGTCACCAGGGGCACTGAAGCTTTCTTT. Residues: CSVVTRGTEAFF.

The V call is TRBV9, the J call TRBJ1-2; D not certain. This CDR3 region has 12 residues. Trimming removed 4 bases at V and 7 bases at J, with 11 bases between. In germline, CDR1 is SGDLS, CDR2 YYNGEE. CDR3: CASSRGEAGYTF. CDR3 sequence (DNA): TGTGCCAGCAGCCGGGGTGAGGCTGGCTACACCTTC.

The CDR3 DNA is TGTGCCAGCAGTTACTCGATTGCGGACCCCTATCAGCCCCAGCATTTT. Protein: CASSYSIADPYQPQHF. This chain uses TRBV6-5 with TRBJ1-5, with no clear D. CDR3 length: 16 residues. With 0 bases removed from V and 5 bases from J, the gap between germline ends came to 14 bases. Per germline, CDR1 MNHEY and CDR2 SVGAGI.

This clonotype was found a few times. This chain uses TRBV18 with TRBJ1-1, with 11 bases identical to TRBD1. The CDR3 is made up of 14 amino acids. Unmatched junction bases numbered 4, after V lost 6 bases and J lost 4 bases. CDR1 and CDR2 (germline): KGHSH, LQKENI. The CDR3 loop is CASSPGQGGTEAFF. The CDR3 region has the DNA TGTGCCAGCTCCCCGGGACAGGGGGGCACTGAAGCTTTCTTT.